These T cell receptor beta chains were read from a single sample in a study of OX40 agonist ivuxolimab in advanced cancers. TCRdb keeps only in-frame clones here, not all; method: immunoSEQ multiplex PCR. The sample shows about 66,000 clones, 80% to 85% of them seen only once. Here the sequenced sample was CD4+ or CD8+ T cells sorted from blood, taken in a trial of the OX40 agonist ivuxolimab. These receptors all stem from an adult with an advanced solid tumor such as melanoma, head and neck, liver or kidney cancer. Each CDR3 is given with its conserved first and last residue. D genes are given only for firm matches. Not every row has a clone size; where given, it reads once, few, many or a size class.

NA	NA	TRBV28	TRBJ1-5	TGTGCCAGCAGTTTGGCAGATATCAATCAGCCCCAGCATTTT	CASSLADINQPQHF
NA	NA	TRBV7-2	TRBJ2-3	TGTGCCAGCAGCTTAGACTCCACAGATACGCAGTATTTT	CASSLDSTDTQYF
NA	few	TRBV19	TRBJ2-2	TGTGCCAGTAGTAGCGGGACAATGAACACCGGGGAGCTGTTTTTT	CASSSGTMNTGELFF
TRBD1	few	TRBV19	TRBJ1-5	TGTGCCAGTAGTATAGCTAGGACAGGGAGTCAGCCCCAGCATTTT	CASSIARTGSQPQHF
NA	NA	TRBV5-1	TRBJ2-2	TGCGCCAGCAGCTTGGTCGGGGGAGGCACCGGGGAGCTGTTTTTT	CASSLVGGGTGELFF
NA	NA	TRBV25-1	TRBJ1-5	TGTGCCAGCAGTGGGGGGATAGGGGGTTGCCAGCCCCAGCATTTT	CASSGGIGGCQPQHF
NA	NA	TRBV6-5	TRBJ2-5	TGTGCCAGCAGTCCCCGCCAAAAGACCCAGTACTTC	CASSPRQKTQYF
NA	few	TRBV4-1	TRBJ2-2	TGCGCCAGCAGCCAAGATGGGCAGGGGAGTAACACCGGGGAGCTGTTTTTT	CASSQDGQGSNTGELFF
TRBD2	NA	TRBV15	TRBJ2-3	TGTGCCACCAGCAGAGAATTAGCGGGAGGCATAAATACGCAGTATTTT	CATSRELAGGINTQYF
NA	NA	TRBV28	TRBJ2-1	TGTGCCAGCAGTTTTGGGAGGGGGGCCTACAATGAGCAGTTCTTC	CASSFGRGAYNEQFF
TRBD1	NA	TRBV9	TRBJ1-3	TGTGCCAGCAGCGTTACCGACAGGGCGGGTGGAAACACCATATATTTT	CASSVTDRAGGNTIYF
TRBD1	NA	TRBV6-5	TRBJ1-5	TGTGCCAGCAGGACGACAGGGGATAGCAATCAGCCCCAGCATTTT	CASRTTGDSNQPQHF
NA	NA	TRBV14	TRBJ2-1	TGTGCCAGCAGCCGGTCCTACAATGAGCAGTTCTTC	CASSRSYNEQFF
NA	NA	TRBV11-2	TRBJ2-4	TGTGCCAGCAGCTGGGAGAGACAGTTAGCCAAAAACATTCAGTACTTC	CASSWERQLAKNIQYF